This TCR beta chain originates from a study of graft-versus-host responses after intestinal transplantation. Across the study: Multivisceral, liver-intestinal, or isolated intestinal transplants were received by the recipients. Every recipient had anti-thymocyte globulin induction and around 3 years of tacrolimus plus steroids.

Sequenced by immunoSEQ multiplex PCR; TCRdb stores in-frame clones only, minus some. The sample has over 70,000 clones; around 83% are singletons. This clone was counted a single time. The antigen is not known. From germline, CDR1 is MGHRA and CDR2 YSYEKL. The ends lost 2 bases at V and 0 bases at J; junction bases unmatched: 7. CDR3 length equals 18 residues. Study outcomes and limitations: Some GvH clones were seen earlier in gut or blood, suggesting intestinal origin.

Source: unstimulated CD8+ T cells sorted from spleen or lymph node cells, taken before intestinal transplant. The clonotype originates from a human donor who received an intestinal transplant. This chain links TRBV4-1 with TRBJ2-3, with 11 bases lining up with TRBD2. Here the CDR3 reads CASSQHPSSGGSTDTQYF. Here the CDR3 DNA reads TGCGCCAGCAGCCAACACCCATCTAGCGGGGGGAGCACAGATACGCAGTATTTT.